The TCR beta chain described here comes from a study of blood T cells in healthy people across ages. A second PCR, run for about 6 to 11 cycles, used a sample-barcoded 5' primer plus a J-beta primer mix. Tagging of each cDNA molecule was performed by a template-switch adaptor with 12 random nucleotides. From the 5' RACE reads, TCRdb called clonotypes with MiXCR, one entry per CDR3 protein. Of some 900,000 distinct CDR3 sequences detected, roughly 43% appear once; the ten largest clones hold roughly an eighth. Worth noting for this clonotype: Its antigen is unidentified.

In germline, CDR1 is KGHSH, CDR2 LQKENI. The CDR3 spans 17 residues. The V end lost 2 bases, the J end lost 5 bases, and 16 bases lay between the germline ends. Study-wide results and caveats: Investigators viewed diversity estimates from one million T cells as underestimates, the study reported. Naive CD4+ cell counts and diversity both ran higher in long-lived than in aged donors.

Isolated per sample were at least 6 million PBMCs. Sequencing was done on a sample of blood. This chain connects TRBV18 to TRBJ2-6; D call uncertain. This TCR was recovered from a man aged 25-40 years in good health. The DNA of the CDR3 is TGTGCCAGCTCACCAGGCGGTGGTGGTCTCTGGGCCAACGTCCTGACTTTC. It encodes CASSPGGGGLWANVLTF.